The clone carrying this T cell receptor (beta chain) turned up a few times. The germline CDR1 and CDR2 sequences are MDHEN and SYDVKM. The CDR3 spans 11 residues. V gave up 7 bases and J gave up 4 bases, with 8 bases separating them. The entry originates in a study of blood T cell repertoires in COVID-19. Overall study context: The cDNA or gDNA used as material had been derived from T cells, B-cell-depleted T cells, or PBMCs.

Participants were placed into cohorts based on the clinical history they reported. TCRdb's copy holds only in-frame clones and misses some; the assay was immunoSEQ multiplex PCR. The table includes about 280,000 clones, approximately 90% detected once. The receptor was derived from an older woman in a cohort exposed to, infected with or recovered from COVID-19 (not recorded which). J is TRBJ2-7 and V is TRBV28, with D maybe TRBD1 (5 bases). The sequenced material came from PBMCs or T cells enriched from blood (not recorded which). As DNA, the CDR3 is TGTGCCAGCACCACAGGTTACGAGCAGTACTTC. Amino acids: CASTTGYEQYF. The whole variable domain, filled in from reference TRBV28 and TRBJ2-7, reads DVKVTQSSRYLVKRTGEKVFLECVQDMDHENMFWYRQDPGLGLRLIYFSYDVKMKEKGDIPEGYSVSREKKERFSLILESASTNQTSMYLCASTTGYEQYFGPGTRLTVT.